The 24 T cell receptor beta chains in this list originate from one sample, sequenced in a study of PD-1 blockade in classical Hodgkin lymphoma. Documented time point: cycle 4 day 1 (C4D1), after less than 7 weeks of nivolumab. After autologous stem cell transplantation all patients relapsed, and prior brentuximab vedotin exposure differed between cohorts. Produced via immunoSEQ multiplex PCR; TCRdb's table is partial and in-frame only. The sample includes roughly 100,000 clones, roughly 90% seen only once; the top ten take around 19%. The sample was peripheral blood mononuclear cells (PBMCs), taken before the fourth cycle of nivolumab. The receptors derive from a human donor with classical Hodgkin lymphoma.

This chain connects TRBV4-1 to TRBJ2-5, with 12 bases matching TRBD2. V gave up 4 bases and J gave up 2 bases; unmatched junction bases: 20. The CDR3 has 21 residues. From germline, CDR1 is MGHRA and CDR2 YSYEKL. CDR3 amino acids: CASSRATWRGTSGPNQETQYF. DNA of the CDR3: TGCGCCAGCAGCCGAGCGACGTGGAGGGGGACTAGCGGGCCCAATCAAGAGACCCAGTACTTC.

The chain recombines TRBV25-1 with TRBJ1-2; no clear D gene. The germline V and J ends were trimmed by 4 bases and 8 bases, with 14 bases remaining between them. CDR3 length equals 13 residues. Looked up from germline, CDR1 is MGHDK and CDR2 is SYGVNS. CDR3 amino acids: CASSVIGRQGYTF. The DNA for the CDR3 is TGTGCCAGCAGTGTTATAGGGAGACAAGGCTACACCTTC.

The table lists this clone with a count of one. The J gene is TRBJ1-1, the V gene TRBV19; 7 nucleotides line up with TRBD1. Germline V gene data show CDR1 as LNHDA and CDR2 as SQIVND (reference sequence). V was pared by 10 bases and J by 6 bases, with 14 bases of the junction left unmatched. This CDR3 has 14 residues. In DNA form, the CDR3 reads TGTGCCACCTCATACAGGGGAACCTCGGCTGAAGCTTTCTTT. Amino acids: CATSYRGTSAEAFF.

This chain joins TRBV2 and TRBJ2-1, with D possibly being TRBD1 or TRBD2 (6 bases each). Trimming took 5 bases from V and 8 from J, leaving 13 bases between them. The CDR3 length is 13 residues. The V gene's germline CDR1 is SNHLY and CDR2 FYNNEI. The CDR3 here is CASSPEGGHEQFF. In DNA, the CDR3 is TGTGCCAGCAGTCCAGAGGGGGGTCATGAGCAGTTCTTC.

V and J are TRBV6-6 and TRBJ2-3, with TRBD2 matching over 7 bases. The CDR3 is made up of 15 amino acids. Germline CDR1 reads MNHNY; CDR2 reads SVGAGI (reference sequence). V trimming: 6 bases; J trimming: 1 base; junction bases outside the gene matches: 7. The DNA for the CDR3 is TGTGCCAGCAGGGTAGCGGGCCAGGGCACAGATACGCAGTATTTT. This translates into CASRVAGQGTDTQYF.

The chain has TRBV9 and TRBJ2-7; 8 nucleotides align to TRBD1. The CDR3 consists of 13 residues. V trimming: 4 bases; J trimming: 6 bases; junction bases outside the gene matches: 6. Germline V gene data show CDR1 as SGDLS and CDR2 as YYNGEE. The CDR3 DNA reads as TGTGCCAGCAGCCCCCGGACAGGGTTCGAGCAGTACTTC. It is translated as CASSPRTGFEQYF.

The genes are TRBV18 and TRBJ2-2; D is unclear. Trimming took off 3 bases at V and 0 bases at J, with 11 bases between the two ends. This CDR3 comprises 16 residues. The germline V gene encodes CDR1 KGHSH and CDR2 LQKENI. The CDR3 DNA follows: TGTGCCAGCTCACCTTACGCAAAATCGAACACCGGGGAGCTGTTTTTT. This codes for CASSPYAKSNTGELFF.

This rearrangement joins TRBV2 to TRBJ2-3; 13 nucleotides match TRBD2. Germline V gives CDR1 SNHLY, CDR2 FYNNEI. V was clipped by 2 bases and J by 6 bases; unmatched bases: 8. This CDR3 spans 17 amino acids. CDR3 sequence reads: CASSERRTSGSRDTQYF. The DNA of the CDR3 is TGTGCCAGCAGTGAAAGGAGGACTAGCGGGAGTAGGGATACGCAGTATTTT.

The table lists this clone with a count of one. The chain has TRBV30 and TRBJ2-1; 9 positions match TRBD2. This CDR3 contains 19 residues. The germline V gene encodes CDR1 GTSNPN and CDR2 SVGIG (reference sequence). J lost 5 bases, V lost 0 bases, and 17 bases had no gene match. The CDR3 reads CAWSVKGLAGRPQHNEQFF. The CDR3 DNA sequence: TGTGCCTGGAGTGTAAAGGGGCTAGCGGGGCGTCCCCAACACAATGAGCAGTTCTTC.

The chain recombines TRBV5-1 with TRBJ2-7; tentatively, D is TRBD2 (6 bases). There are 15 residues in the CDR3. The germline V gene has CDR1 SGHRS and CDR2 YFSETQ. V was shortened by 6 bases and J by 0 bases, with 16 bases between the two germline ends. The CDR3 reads CASTHSSGPSYEQYF. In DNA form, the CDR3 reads TGCGCCAGCACACACTCCAGCGGGCCCTCCTACGAGCAGTACTTC.

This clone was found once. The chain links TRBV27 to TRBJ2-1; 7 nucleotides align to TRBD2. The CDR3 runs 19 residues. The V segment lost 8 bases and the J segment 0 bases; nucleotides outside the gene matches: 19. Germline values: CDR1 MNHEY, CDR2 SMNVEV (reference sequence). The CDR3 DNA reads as TGTGCCAGCTCCTTACTGACTCCGGGACTACCGAGCTCCTACAATGAGCAGTTCTTC. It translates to CASSLLTPGLPSSYNEQFF.

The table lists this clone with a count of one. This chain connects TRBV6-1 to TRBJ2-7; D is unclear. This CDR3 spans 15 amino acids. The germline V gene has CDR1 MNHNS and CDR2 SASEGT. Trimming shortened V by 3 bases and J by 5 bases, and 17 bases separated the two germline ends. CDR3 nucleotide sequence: TGTGCCAGCAGTGACCGTGTAAGTTTCGTCCACGAGCAGTACTTC. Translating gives CASSDRVSFVHEQYF.

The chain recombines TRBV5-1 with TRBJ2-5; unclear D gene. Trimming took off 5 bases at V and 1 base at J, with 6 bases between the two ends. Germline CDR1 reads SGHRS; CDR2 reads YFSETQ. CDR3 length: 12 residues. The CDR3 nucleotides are TGCGCCAGCAGGACGGCCCAAGAGACCCAGTACTTC. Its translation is CASRTAQETQYF.

The CDR3 sequence: CASSSTGIADGYTF. For the CDR3, the DNA is TGTGCCAGCAGTAGCACCGGGATTGCGGATGGCTACACCTTC. The V and J genes are TRBV6-5 and TRBJ1-2; D not certain. The V gene lost 5 bases and the J gene lost 6 bases, with 16 bases spanning the gap. CDR3 length: 14 amino acids. Germline V gene data show CDR1 as MNHEY and CDR2 as SVGAGI.

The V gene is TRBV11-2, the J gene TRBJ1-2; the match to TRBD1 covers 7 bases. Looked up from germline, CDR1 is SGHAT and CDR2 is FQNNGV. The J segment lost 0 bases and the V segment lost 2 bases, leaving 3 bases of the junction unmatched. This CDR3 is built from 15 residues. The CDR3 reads CASSLMGQPNYGYTF. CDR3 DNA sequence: TGTGCCAGCAGCTTAATGGGACAGCCTAACTATGGCTACACCTTC.

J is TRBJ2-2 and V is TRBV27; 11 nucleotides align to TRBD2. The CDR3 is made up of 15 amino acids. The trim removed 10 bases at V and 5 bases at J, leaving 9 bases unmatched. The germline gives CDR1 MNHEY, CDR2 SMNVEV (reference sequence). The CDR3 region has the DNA TGTGCCACCAAATCAAGGACTAGCGGGACCGGGGAGCTGTTTTTT. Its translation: CATKSRTSGTGELFF.

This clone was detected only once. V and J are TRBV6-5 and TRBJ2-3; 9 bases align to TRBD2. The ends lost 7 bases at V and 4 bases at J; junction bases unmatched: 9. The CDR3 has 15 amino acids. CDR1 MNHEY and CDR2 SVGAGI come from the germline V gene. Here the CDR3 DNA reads TGTGCCAGCAATACAGCGGGGGGAGGGGCAGATACGCAGTATTTT. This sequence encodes CASNTAGGGADTQYF.

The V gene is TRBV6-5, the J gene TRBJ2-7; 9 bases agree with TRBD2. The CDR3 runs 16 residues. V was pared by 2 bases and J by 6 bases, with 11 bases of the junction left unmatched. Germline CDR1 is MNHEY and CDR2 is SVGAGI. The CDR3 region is CASSYGLREGRSEQYF. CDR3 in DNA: TGTGCCAGCAGTTACGGGTTGCGGGAGGGCCGTTCCGAGCAGTACTTC.

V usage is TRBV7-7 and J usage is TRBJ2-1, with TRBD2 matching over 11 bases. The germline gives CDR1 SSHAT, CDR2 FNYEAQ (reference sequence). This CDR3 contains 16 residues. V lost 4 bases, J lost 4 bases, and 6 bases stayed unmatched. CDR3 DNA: TGTGCCAGCAGCTCTGGAGTAGCGGGAGGGTACAATGAGCAGTTCTTC. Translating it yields CASSSGVAGGYNEQFF.

The CDR3: CASSLGLRGDRSSYEQYF. CDR3 in DNA: TGCGCCAGCAGCTTGGGTTTGCGGGGGGACCGAAGCTCCTACGAGCAGTACTTC. The V and J genes are TRBV5-1 and TRBJ2-7; 8 nucleotides match TRBD2. Looked up from germline, CDR1 is SGHRS and CDR2 is YFSETQ. The CDR3 runs 18 residues. J was trimmed by 0 bases and V by 0 bases; bases with no gene match: 11.

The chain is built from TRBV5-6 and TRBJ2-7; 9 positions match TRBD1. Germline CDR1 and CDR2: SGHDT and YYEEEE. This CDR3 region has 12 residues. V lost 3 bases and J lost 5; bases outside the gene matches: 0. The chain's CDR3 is CASSWTGDEQYF. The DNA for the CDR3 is TGTGCCAGCAGCTGGACAGGGGACGAGCAGTACTTC.

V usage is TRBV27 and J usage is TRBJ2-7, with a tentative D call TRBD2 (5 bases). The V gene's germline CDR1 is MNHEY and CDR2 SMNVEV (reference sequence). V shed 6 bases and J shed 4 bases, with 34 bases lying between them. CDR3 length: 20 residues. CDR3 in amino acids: CASRRWSAPTSSRTSYEQYF. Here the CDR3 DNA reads TGTGCCAGCAGGAGATGGAGCGCCCCAACTAGTAGCCGCACGAGTTACGAGCAGTACTTC.

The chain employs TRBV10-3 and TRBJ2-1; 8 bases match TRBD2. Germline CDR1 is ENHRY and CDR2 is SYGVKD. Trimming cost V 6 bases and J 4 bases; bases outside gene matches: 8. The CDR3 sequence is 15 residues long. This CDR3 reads CAIRTSEVLYNEQFF. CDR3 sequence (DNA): TGTGCCATCAGGACTAGCGAAGTCCTATACAATGAGCAGTTCTTC.

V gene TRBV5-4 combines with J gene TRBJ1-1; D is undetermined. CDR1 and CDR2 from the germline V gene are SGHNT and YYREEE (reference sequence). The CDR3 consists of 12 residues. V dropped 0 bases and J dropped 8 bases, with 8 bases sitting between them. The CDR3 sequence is CASSLVGMEAFF. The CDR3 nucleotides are TGTGCCAGCAGCTTGGTAGGGATGGAAGCTTTCTTT. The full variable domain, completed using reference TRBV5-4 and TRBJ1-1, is ETGVTQSPTHLIKTRGQQVTLRCSSQSGHNTVSWYQQALGQGPQFIFQYYREEENGRGNFPPRFSGLQFPNYSSELNVNALELDDSALYLCASSLVGMEAFFGQGTRLTVV.